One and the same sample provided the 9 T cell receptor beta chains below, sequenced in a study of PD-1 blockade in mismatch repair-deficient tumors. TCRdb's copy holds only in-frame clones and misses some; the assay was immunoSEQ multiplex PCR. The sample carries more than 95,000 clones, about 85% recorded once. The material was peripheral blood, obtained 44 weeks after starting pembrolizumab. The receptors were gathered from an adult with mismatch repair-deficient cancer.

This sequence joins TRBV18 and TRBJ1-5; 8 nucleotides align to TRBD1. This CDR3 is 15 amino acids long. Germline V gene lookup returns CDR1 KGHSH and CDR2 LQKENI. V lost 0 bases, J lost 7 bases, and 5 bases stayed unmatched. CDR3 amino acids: CASSPPSGGGQPQHF. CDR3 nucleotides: TGTGCCAGCTCACCACCTTCAGGGGGCGGGCAGCCCCAGCATTTT.

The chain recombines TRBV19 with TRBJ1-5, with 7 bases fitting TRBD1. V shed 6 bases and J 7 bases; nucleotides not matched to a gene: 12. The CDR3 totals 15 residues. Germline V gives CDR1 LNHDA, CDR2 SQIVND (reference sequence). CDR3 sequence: CASSHLQGRHQPQHF. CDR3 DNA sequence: TGTGCCAGTAGCCACCTACAGGGGCGGCACCAGCCCCAGCATTTT.

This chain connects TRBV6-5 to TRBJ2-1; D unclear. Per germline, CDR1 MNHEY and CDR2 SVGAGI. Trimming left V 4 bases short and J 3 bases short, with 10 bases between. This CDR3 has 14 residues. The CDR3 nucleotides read TGTGCCAGCAGTTTATGGAGACACTACAATGAGCAGTTCTTC. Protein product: CASSLWRHYNEQFF.

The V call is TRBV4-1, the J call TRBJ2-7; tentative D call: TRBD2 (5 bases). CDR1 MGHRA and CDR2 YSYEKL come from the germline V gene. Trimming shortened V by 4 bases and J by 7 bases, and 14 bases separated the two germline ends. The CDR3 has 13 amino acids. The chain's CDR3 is CASSRLGPGEQYF. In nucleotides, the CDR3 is TGCGCCAGCAGCCGACTTGGACCGGGGGAGCAGTACTTC.

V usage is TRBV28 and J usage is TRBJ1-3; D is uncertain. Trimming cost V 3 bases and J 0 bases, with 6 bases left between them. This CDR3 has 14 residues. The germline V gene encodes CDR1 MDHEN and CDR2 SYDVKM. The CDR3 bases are TGTGCCAGCAGTTTGACTCGCTCTGGAAACACCATATATTTT. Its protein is CASSLTRSGNTIYF.

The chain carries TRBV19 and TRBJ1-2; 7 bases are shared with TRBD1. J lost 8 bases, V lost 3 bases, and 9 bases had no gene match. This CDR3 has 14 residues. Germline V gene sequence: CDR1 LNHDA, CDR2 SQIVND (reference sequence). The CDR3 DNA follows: TGTGCCAGTAGTATCCGGCAGGGGGTCAAAGGCTACACCTTC. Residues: CASSIRQGVKGYTF.

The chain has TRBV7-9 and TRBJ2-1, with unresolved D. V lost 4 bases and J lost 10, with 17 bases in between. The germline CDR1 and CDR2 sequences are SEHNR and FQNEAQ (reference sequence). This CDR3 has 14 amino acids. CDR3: CASSWLFGSEEQFF. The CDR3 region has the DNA TGTGCCAGCAGCTGGTTATTTGGCAGCGAGGAGCAGTTCTTC.

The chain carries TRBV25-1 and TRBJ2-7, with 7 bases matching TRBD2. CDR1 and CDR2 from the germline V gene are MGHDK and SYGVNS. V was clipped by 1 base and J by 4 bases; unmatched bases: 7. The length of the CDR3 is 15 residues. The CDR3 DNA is TGTGCCAGCAGTGAATTCTCGAGTAGCGGGTACGAGCAGTACTTC. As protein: CASSEFSSSGYEQYF.

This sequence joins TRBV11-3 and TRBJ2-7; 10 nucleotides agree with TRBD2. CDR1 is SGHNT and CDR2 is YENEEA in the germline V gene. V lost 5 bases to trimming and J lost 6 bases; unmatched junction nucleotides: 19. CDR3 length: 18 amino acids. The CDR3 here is CASSPPAVGSGRAREQYF. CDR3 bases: TGTGCCAGCAGCCCCCCGGCGGTGGGAAGCGGGAGGGCCCGCGAGCAGTACTTC.